Below, 3 T cell receptor beta chains from the same sample are listed, as sequenced in a study of blood T cell repertoires in COVID-19. The assay was immunoSEQ multiplex PCR, and TCRdb's table has in-frame clones only and misses some. The table has about 59,000 clones, around 73% seen once. Material: peripheral blood. The source of these receptors is a man of 80 years or more with acute or convalescent COVID-19.

This clone occurred once. The CDR3 region has the DNA TGTGCCAGCTCACCTCTAGTGAACAATGAGCAGTTCTTC. It is translated as CASSPLVNNEQFF. This chain connects TRBV18 to TRBJ2-1; no definite D call. This CDR3 comprises 13 residues. In germline, CDR1 is KGHSH, CDR2 LQKENI. The germline V and J ends were trimmed by 3 bases and 5 bases, with 8 bases remaining between them.

This clone appeared a few times. The chain uses TRBV5-4 and TRBJ2-7; the match to TRBD1 covers 7 bases. Germline trimming cut 5 bases from V and 0 bases from J; bases unmatched to any gene: 8. Germline V gene lookup returns CDR1 SGHNT and CDR2 YYREEE (reference sequence). The CDR3 spans 15 residues. CDR3 in DNA: TGTGCCAGCAGTACCGGGACAGTAAGCTCCTACGAGCAGTACTTC. It yields the protein CASSTGTVSSYEQYF.

The V gene is TRBV20-1, the J gene TRBJ2-1, with TRBD2 identical over 7 bases. With V trimmed by 3 bases and J by 5 bases, 16 bases remained unmatched. CDR1 is DFQATT, CDR2 SNEGSKA, per germline (reference sequence). This CDR3 has 17 amino acids. The CDR3 sequence: CSASDITSDPIHNEQFF. The CDR3 bases are TGCAGTGCTAGTGATATAACTAGCGACCCTATACACAATGAGCAGTTCTTC.